These 30 T cell receptor beta chains came from one sample sequenced in a study of T-cell memory formation after mild COVID-19. One entry per CDR3 protein results from TCRdb running MiXCR on the 5' RACE reads. This table has fewer than 350,000 distinct CDR3 sequences, more than 15% appearing once. Source material: PBMCs or a T cell subset sorted from them (not recorded which). The receptors were gathered from a man aged 18 to 35 who had mild COVID-19 (a few samples of this study predate the infection). Cell type and time point are not known.

The sample holds a few counts of this clonotype. This chain connects TRBV5-1 to TRBJ2-7; D gene ambiguous. The germline CDR1 and CDR2 sequences are SGHRS and YFSETQ. The V end was cut by 0 bases, the J end by 4 bases, with 8 bases between. The CDR3 has 13 amino acids. The CDR3: CASSLEIAYEQYF. In nucleotides, the CDR3 is TGCGCCAGCAGCTTGGAAATCGCGTACGAGCAGTACTTC. The whole variable domain, remainder taken from reference TRBV5-1 and TRBJ2-7, is KAGVTQTPRYLIKTRGQQVTLSCSPISGHRSVSWYQQTPGQGLQFLFEYFSETQRNKGNFPGRFSGRQFSNSRSEMNVSTLELGDSALYLCASSLEIAYEQYFGPGTRLTVT.

This clonotype turned up a few times. V and J are TRBV10-2 and TRBJ1-3; TRBD1 aligns across 7 bases. The CDR3 is 15 residues long. V gave up 5 bases and J gave up 0 bases; unmatched junction bases: 4. Germline CDR1 and CDR2: WSHSY and SAAADI. This CDR3 is CASSKGQASGNTIYF. Here the CDR3 DNA reads TGCGCCAGCAGTAAAGGACAGGCCTCTGGAAACACCATATATTTT.

The gene calls are TRBV2 and TRBJ1-1; a weak D match, TRBD1 (6 bases). The germline gives CDR1 SNHLY, CDR2 FYNNEI. This CDR3 comprises 15 residues. Trimming left V 7 bases short and J 6 bases short, with 21 bases between. CDR3 amino acids: CASTITDIGGAEAFF. The CDR3 nucleotides are TGTGCCAGCACCATAACTGACATAGGGGGGGCTGAAGCTTTCTTT.

This clonotype occurred a few times. V gene TRBV5-1 combines with J gene TRBJ2-4, with D hard to call. The germline gives CDR1 SGHRS, CDR2 YFSETQ. CDR3 size: 13 residues. V was cut by 4 bases and J by 0 bases, with 5 bases left in between. CDR3 bases: TGCGCCAGCAGCCCCCTAGCCAAAAACATTCAGTACTTC. Protein product: CASSPLAKNIQYF.

There are a few counts of this clonotype. The gene calls are TRBV5-1 and TRBJ2-7; D gene ambiguous. The V and J ends lost 4 bases and 0 bases respectively, with 8 bases between them. Germline V gene lookup returns CDR1 SGHRS and CDR2 YFSETQ. There are 13 residues in the CDR3. For the CDR3, the DNA is TGCGCCAGCAGCCCAGACCTCTCCTACGAGCAGTACTTC. Its protein product is CASSPDLSYEQYF.

This clonotype was seen only a few times. The chain joins TRBV3-1 to TRBJ2-4; D not certain. Germline V gene lookup returns CDR1 LGHDT and CDR2 YNNKEL (reference sequence). Between the trimmed V and J ends, which lost 6 bases and 9 bases, there was a span of 21 bases. The CDR3 totals 15 residues. In DNA form, the CDR3 reads TGTGCCAGCAGTCCGCGGCTTTCCGTTTTGGGCATTCAGTACTTC. This encodes CASSPRLSVLGIQYF.

V and J are TRBV29-1 and TRBJ2-5; no clear D gene. Trimming stripped 0 bases from V and 5 bases from J, with 16 bases between. CDR3 length: 15 amino acids. Per the germline V gene, CDR1 is SQVTM and CDR2 is ANQGSEA. The CDR3 sequence is CSVEDPLDVRETQYF. CDR3 in DNA: TGCAGCGTTGAAGATCCCTTGGACGTTAGGGAGACCCAGTACTTC.

The gene calls are TRBV4-3 and TRBJ1-1, with 12 bases lining up with TRBD1. CDR3 length equals 17 residues. Germline V gives CDR1 LGHNA, CDR2 YSLEER. The V segment lost 2 bases and the J segment 1 base; nucleotides outside the gene matches: 5. The CDR3 DNA is TGCGCCAGCAGCCAAACGGGACAGGGGGCGAAGAACACTGAAGCTTTCTTT. Translating it yields CASSQTGQGAKNTEAFF.

The chain carries TRBV4-1 and TRBJ2-7, with a tentative D call TRBD1 (6 bases). Trimming removed 3 bases from V and 7 bases from J, with 19 bases in between. The CDR3 loop spans 15 amino acids. Germline-derived CDR1 and CDR2 are MGHRA and YSYEKL. The CDR3 protein is CASSHPWGQPREQYF. In nucleotides, the CDR3 is TGCGCCAGCAGCCACCCCTGGGGGCAACCGAGGGAGCAGTACTTC.

The chain carries TRBV7-2 and TRBJ1-6; the match to TRBD1 covers 10 bases. V dropped 1 base and J dropped 10; count of bases not matched to a gene: 16. This CDR3 comprises 19 residues. CDR1 is SGHTA and CDR2 is FQGNSA in the germline V gene. CDR3 sequence reads: CASSLVGPDRGRPQSPLHF. DNA of the CDR3: TGTGCCAGCAGCTTAGTGGGCCCTGACAGGGGGCGACCCCAATCACCCCTCCACTTT.

V and J are TRBV7-2 and TRBJ1-5; TRBD1 might be the D (6 bases). The V and J ends lost 2 bases and 5 bases respectively, with 10 bases between them. There are 14 residues in the CDR3. Germline loops: CDR1 SGHTA, CDR2 FQGNSA. This CDR3 reads CASSLRSGDQPQHF. The CDR3 DNA reads as TGTGCCAGCAGCTTACGGTCAGGGGATCAGCCCCAGCATTTT. The whole variable domain, remainder taken from reference TRBV7-2 and TRBJ1-5, is GAGVSQSPSNKVTEKGKDVELRCDPISGHTALYWYRQSLGQGLEFLIYFQGNSAPDKSGLPSDRFSAERTGGSVSTLTIQRTQQEDSAVYLCASSLRSGDQPQHFGDGTRLSIL.

This clonotype was detected only a few times. This sequence joins TRBV7-2 and TRBJ2-1; D might be TRBD2 (6 bases). The germline V gene encodes CDR1 SGHTA and CDR2 FQGNSA. Between the trimmed V and J ends, which lost 1 base and 8 bases, there was a span of 18 bases. CDR3 length: 16 residues. CDR3 bases: TGTGCCAGCAGCTTAGTCAGTTCGGTCGGGGGACATGAGCAGTTCTTC. Residues: CASSLVSSVGGHEQFF. Full variable domain (outside the CDR3, taken from reference TRBV7-2 and TRBJ2-1): GAGVSQSPSNKVTEKGKDVELRCDPISGHTALYWYRQSLGQGLEFLIYFQGNSAPDKSGLPSDRFSAERTGGSVSTLTIQRTQQEDSAVYLCASSLVSSVGGHEQFFGPGTRLTVL.

This clonotype was seen a handful of times. The V and J genes are TRBV7-9 and TRBJ2-5; TRBD1 aligns across 9 bases. This CDR3 has 15 residues. Germline values: CDR1 SEHNR, CDR2 FQNEAQ (reference sequence). With V trimmed by 5 bases and J by 4 bases, 8 bases remained unmatched. CDR3 in DNA: TGTGCCAGCAGCGCGGGACAGGGAGCCAGAGAGACCCAGTACTTC. Encoded protein: CASSAGQGARETQYF. Variable domain in full (rest from reference TRBV7-9 and TRBJ2-5): DTGVSQNPRHKITKRGQNVTFRCDPISEHNRLYWYRQTLGQGPEFLTYFQNEAQLEKSRLLSDRFSAERPKGSFSTLEIQRTEQGDSAMYLCASSAGQGARETQYFGPGTRLLVL.

The chain recombines TRBV11-2 with TRBJ2-2; the match to TRBD2 covers 8 bases. The CDR3 is 11 residues long. The V segment lost 4 bases and the J segment 13 bases; nucleotides outside the gene matches: 2. Germline V lookup: CDR1 SGHAT, CDR2 FQNNGV. The CDR3 loop is CASSSGLGLFF. The DNA of the CDR3 is TGTGCCAGCAGCTCGGGACTAGGGCTGTTTTTT.

This clonotype was seen ten or more times. The rearrangement links TRBV12-3 or TRBV12-4 to TRBJ1-1; no clear D. The CDR3 contains 14 residues. Trimming removed 4 bases at V and 1 base at J, with 10 bases between. The CDR3 DNA reads TGTGCCAGCAGTTCTCAATTGGGGAACACTGAAGCTTTCTTT. Its translation is CASSSQLGNTEAFF.

The CDR3 reads CASSFDRVNQPQHF. The CDR3 DNA sequence: TGTGCCAGCAGTTTTGACAGGGTCAATCAGCCCCAGCATTTT. This chain uses TRBV2 with TRBJ1-5; 7 nucleotides align to TRBD1. The V gene's germline CDR1 is SNHLY and CDR2 FYNNEI. This CDR3 is 14 amino acids long. V was pared by 5 bases and J by 3 bases, with 4 bases of the junction left unmatched.

Many counts were recorded for this clonotype. The chain's CDR3 is CASSPRTGVEQYV. In DNA form, the CDR3 reads TGTGCCAGCAGCCCTCGGACAGGGGTCGAGCAGTACGTC. V is TRBV7-9 and J is TRBJ2-7; TRBD1 matches at 9 bases. Germline-derived CDR1 and CDR2 are SEHNR and FQNEAQ (reference sequence). CDR3 length equals 13 residues. Trimming at V came to 5 bases and at J to 6 bases, leaving 5 bases not matched to a gene.

Ten or more counts support this clonotype. The V and J genes are TRBV6-4 and TRBJ2-1; a possible D gene is TRBD2 (6 bases). V lost 6 bases to trimming and J lost 6 bases, with 15 bases between them. From germline, CDR1 is MRHNA and CDR2 SNTAGT. This CDR3 has 14 amino acids. CDR3 in DNA: TGTGCCAGCAGCCCCGGGAGAGGGGCCAATGAGCAGTTCTTC. It specifies CASSPGRGANEQFF.

This rearrangement joins TRBV20-1 to TRBJ1-2; 10 bases agree with TRBD1. The CDR3 sequence is 14 residues long. V lost 3 bases to trimming and J lost 6 bases; unmatched junction nucleotides: 7. Germline assignment: CDR1 DFQATT and CDR2 SNEGSKA (reference sequence). CDR3 in amino acids: CSARTGGAKNGYTF. The DNA for the CDR3 is TGCAGTGCTAGGACAGGGGGCGCTAAAAATGGCTACACCTTC.

This clonotype was seen a handful of times. The V call is TRBV20-1, the J call TRBJ1-6; no definite D call. CDR3 length: 17 amino acids. V lost 0 bases and J lost 0, with 12 bases in between. Germline-derived CDR1 and CDR2 are DFQATT and SNEGSKA (reference sequence). Here the CDR3 reads CSARDTDSSSYNSPLHF. The CDR3 DNA sequence: TGCAGTGCTAGAGATACCGATTCAAGCTCCTATAATTCACCCCTCCACTTT.

The V gene is TRBV7-9, the J gene TRBJ2-6; 9 bases align to TRBD1. The CDR3 is 18 amino acids. V dropped 4 bases and J dropped 3; count of bases not matched to a gene: 10. Germline CDR1 SEHNR, CDR2 FQNEAQ (reference sequence). CDR3 loop: CASSSASGTGSGANVLTF. CDR3 nucleotide sequence: TGTGCCAGCAGCTCCGCCTCCGGGACAGGGAGTGGGGCCAACGTCCTGACTTTC. Drawing the rest from reference TRBV7-9 and TRBJ2-6, the complete variable domain is DTGVSQNPRHKITKRGQNVTFRCDPISEHNRLYWYRQTLGQGPEFLTYFQNEAQLEKSRLLSDRFSAERPKGSFSTLEIQRTEQGDSAMYLCASSSASGTGSGANVLTFGAGSRLTVL.

The rearrangement joins TRBV5-1 to TRBJ2-7, with 9 bases lining up with TRBD1. V lost 6 bases to trimming and J lost 2 bases; unmatched junction nucleotides: 6. The CDR3 covers 14 residues. Germline V gene data show CDR1 as SGHRS and CDR2 as YFSETQ. CDR3 in amino acids: CASIPGTGPYEQYF. As DNA, the CDR3 is TGCGCCAGCATCCCCGGGACAGGGCCCTACGAGCAGTACTTC.

This clonotype came up a few times. The chain couples TRBV6-2 or TRBV6-3 to TRBJ2-7, with TRBD2 identical over 8 bases. This CDR3 contains 14 residues. The germline CDR1 and CDR2 sequences are MNHEY and SVGEGT. Losses at the gene ends were 6 bases for V and 0 bases for J; bases not matched to a gene: 4. CDR3 amino acids: CASSPRGVSYEQYF. The CDR3 nucleotides read TGTGCCAGCAGCCCGCGGGGGGTCTCCTACGAGCAGTACTTC.

The chain uses TRBV27 and TRBJ1-5; D gene uncertain. Trimming removed 5 bases at V and 1 base at J, with 12 bases between. Germline CDR1 and CDR2: MNHEY and SMNVEV (reference sequence). The length of the CDR3 is 15 residues. The CDR3 sequence is CASSPLSRSNQPQHF. In nucleotides, the CDR3 is TGTGCCAGCAGTCCCTTGTCCCGAAGCAATCAGCCCCAGCATTTT.

This clonotype was counted a few times. CDR3 in DNA: TGTGCCAGCAGCGTAGGTCGGGTATTGACTGAAGCTTTCTTT. Its translation: CASSVGRVLTEAFF. The V and J genes are TRBV9 and TRBJ1-1; D not certain. Trimming shortened V by 0 bases and J by 5 bases, and 11 bases separated the two germline ends. Germline V gene data show CDR1 as SGDLS and CDR2 as YYNGEE. This CDR3 has 14 amino acids.

This clonotype showed up just a few times. The chain joins TRBV3-1 to TRBJ1-5; D ambiguous. Germline CDR1 is LGHDT and CDR2 is YNNKEL (reference sequence). The V end lost 0 bases, the J end lost 3 bases, and 6 bases lay between the germline ends. This CDR3 spans 14 amino acids. Here the CDR3 reads CASSQELYNQPQHF. CDR3 in DNA: TGTGCCAGCAGCCAAGAACTGTACAATCAGCCCCAGCATTTT.

This clonotype came up a few times. The V and J genes are TRBV4-3 and TRBJ2-2; possibly TRBD1 or TRBD2 for D (6 bases each). Trimming shortened V by 7 bases and J by 3 bases, and 9 bases separated the two germline ends. Germline V gene lookup returns CDR1 LGHNA and CDR2 YSLEER. This CDR3 contains 13 residues. CDR3 protein: CASNGGHTGELFF. The CDR3 bases are TGCGCCAGCAATGGGGGGCACACCGGGGAGCTGTTTTTT.

The chain employs TRBV30 and TRBJ1-5, with TRBD1 matching over 7 bases. Germline V lookup: CDR1 GTSNPN, CDR2 SVGIG (reference sequence). The CDR3 runs to 13 residues. The trim removed 0 bases at V and 12 bases at J, leaving 8 bases unmatched. CDR3 DNA: TGTGCCTGGAGTGTACTCAGGCAGGGGGTCCAGCATTTT. Translating gives CAWSVLRQGVQHF. The full variable domain, with the rest looked up from reference TRBV30 and TRBJ1-5, is SQTIHQWPATLVQPVGSPLSLECTVEGTSNPNLYWYRQAAGRGLQLLFYSVGIGQISSEVPQNLSASRPQDRQFILSSKKLLLSDSGFYLCAWSVLRQGVQHFGDGTRLSIL.

This clonotype has a count of ten or more. The rearrangement uses TRBV15 and TRBJ2-7, with 7 nucleotides matching TRBD1. V was clipped by 0 bases and J by 3 bases; unmatched bases: 5. The CDR3 length is 15 residues. Germline V CDR1 and CDR2: LNHNV, YYDKDF (reference sequence). CDR3 protein: CATSRDQGDGYEQYF. In nucleotides, the CDR3 is TGTGCCACCAGCAGAGACCAGGGGGACGGCTACGAGCAGTACTTC.

The chain has TRBV5-5 and TRBJ2-1; 10 positions agree with TRBD2. J was trimmed by 8 bases and V by 3 bases; bases with no gene match: 17. Germline CDR1 SGHKS, CDR2 YYEKEE (reference sequence). CDR3 length: 18 amino acids. CDR3 sequence: CASSSWPLYSGGDYEQFF. For the CDR3, the DNA is TGTGCCAGCAGCTCGTGGCCGTTATACAGCGGGGGGGACTATGAGCAGTTCTTC.